This T cell receptor (beta chain) came from a study of OX40 agonist ivuxolimab in advanced cancers. Study in general: Each dose-escalation patient presented with hepatocellular carcinoma, melanoma, renal cell or head and neck cancer. Study-wide points: CD4+ and CD8+ T cells in blood underwent clonal expansion by week 6 at 0.1 to 3.0 mg/kg.

Using immunoSEQ multiplex PCR, the repertoire was profiled, and TCRdb retains in-frame clones only, with some absent. The sample has about 26,000 clones; 60% to 80% are singletons. This clone was observed a handful of times. What it binds is not known. There are 12 residues in the CDR3. The germline V gene has CDR1 SEHNR and CDR2 FQNEAQ (reference sequence). V was pared by 2 bases and J by 0 bases, with 2 bases between. V gene TRBV7-9 combines with J gene TRBJ2-7; no clear D gene. The starting material was CD4+ or CD8+ T cells sorted from blood, obtained in a trial of the OX40 agonist ivuxolimab. The TCR originated in an adult with an advanced solid tumor such as melanoma, head and neck, liver or kidney cancer. The CDR3 protein is CASSLISYEQYF. The CDR3 DNA reads as TGTGCCAGCAGCTTAATCTCCTACGAGCAGTACTTC.